These T cell receptor beta chains were read from a single sample in a study of shared clonotypes between healthy human individuals. Produced via immunoSEQ multiplex PCR; TCRdb's table is partial and in-frame only. There are about 2 million clones in the sample; approximately 94% occur only once, and roughly 1% lies in the top ten. Material: naive CD8+ T cells sorted from blood. These receptor sequences come from a man aged 18 to 30 in good health. Both conserved end residues are part of each CDR3. The D gene is left open where the match is weak. Some rows mark clone size as missing; the rest say once, few, many or name a class of expanded clone.

V,size,D,J,DNA,CDR3
TRBV5-8,.,.,TRBJ2-5,TGTGCCAGCAGCCCCACCTGGACAGAAGAGACCCAGTACTTC,CASSPTWTEETQYF
TRBV30,few,.,TRBJ1-6,TGTGCCTGGGAGGGGTTGGGGAGCAATTCACCCCTCCACTTT,CAWEGLGSNSPLHF
TRBV7-9,.,TRBD2,TRBJ2-3,TGTGCCAGCAGCTTAGCGGTTTGGACTAGCGACACAGATACGCAGTATTTT,CASSLAVWTSDTDTQYF
TRBV13,.,TRBD2,TRBJ2-7,TGTGCCAGCAGCCCAAGCGGGAGTGACGAGCAGTACTTC,CASSPSGSDEQYF
TRBV5-6,.,TRBD1,TRBJ2-3,TGTGCCAGCAGCCTTTGGACAGGGATGGATACGCAGTATTTT,CASSLWTGMDTQYF
TRBV7-6,.,TRBD1,TRBJ1-2,TGTGCCAGCAGCTTAGGCAAACGGACAGGAGATGGCTACACCTTC,CASSLGKRTGDGYTF
TRBV11-2,.,TRBD2,TRBJ2-7,TGTGCCAGCAGCTTAGACGGGCGGCGGCGGGGGGGTAGGGCCTACGAGCAGTACTTC,CASSLDGRRRGGRAYEQYF
TRBV7-9,.,.,TRBJ2-5,TGTGCCAGCAGCTTATCGGCCGGGGACCCCCAAGAGACCCAGTACTTC,CASSLSAGDPQETQYF
TRBV4-3,.,TRBD2,TRBJ2-1,TGCGCCAGCAGCCAAGATCCGGCGGGAGGTGGGAATGAGCAGTTCTTC,CASSQDPAGGGNEQFF
TRBV7-9,.,.,TRBJ1-4,TGTGCCAGCAGCTTGAATGAGGGTTGGGATGAAAAACTGTTTTTT,CASSLNEGWDEKLFF
TRBV5-6,.,.,TRBJ2-1,TGTGCCAGCAGCGAGGGGGGCAGGGATGAGCAGTTCTTC,CASSEGGRDEQFF
TRBV30,.,.,TRBJ2-7,TGTGCCTGGACCTCCGGGACACTGCCCTACGAGCAGTACTTC,CAWTSGTLPYEQYF
TRBV4-3,.,TRBD1,TRBJ1-4,TGCGCCAGCAGCCAAGGGACAGGGGTGGCGGAAAAACTGTTTTTT,CASSQGTGVAEKLFF
TRBV7-2,.,.,TRBJ1-1,TGTGCCAGCAGCTTAGCCCCGGGAACTGAAGCTTTCTTT,CASSLAPGTEAFF
TRBV12-2,.,.,TRBJ1-2,TGTGCAAGTCGTCAGACAGGGGGCCCACTTCGTTCAATCTATGGCTACACCTTC,CASRQTGGPLRSIYGYTF
TRBV30,.,.,TRBJ1-2,TGTGCCTGGAGCACAGGAGGCTCTTCAGAGGGGTATGGCTACACCTTC,CAWSTGGSSEGYGYTF
TRBV6-5,.,.,TRBJ2-3,TGTGCCAGCAGCAGTAGAAATCCTAGCACAGATACGCAGTATTTT,CASSSRNPSTDTQYF
TRBV5-6,few,.,TRBJ2-3,TGTGCCAGCGGGGAGGATACGCAGTATTTT,CASGEDTQYF
TRBV2,.,TRBD1,TRBJ1-2,TGTGCCAGCAGTGAAATGGGACAGGGGGACTATGGCTACACCTTC,CASSEMGQGDYGYTF
TRBV5-6,.,TRBD1,TRBJ1-6,TGTGCCAGCAGCTTGGGACAGGGGGTTGGATCACCCCTCCACTTT,CASSLGQGVGSPLHF
TRBV5-4,.,TRBD2,TRBJ2-1,TGTGCCAGCAGGTTGACTAGCGGGGGGACCGACTACAATGAGCAGTTCTTC,CASRLTSGGTDYNEQFF
TRBV28,.,TRBD1,TRBJ1-2,TGTGCCAGCAGTGGGGACAGGGACTATGGCTACACCTTC,CASSGDRDYGYTF
TRBV18,.,.,TRBJ2-7,TGTGCCAGCTCACCACCGGGCAGGGATGCCTACGAGCAGTACTTC,CASSPPGRDAYEQYF
TRBV5-6,.,.,TRBJ2-7,TGTGCCAGCAGCTTCGACAGCGGATACGAGCAGTACTTC,CASSFDSGYEQYF
TRBV27,.,TRBD2,TRBJ2-7,TGTGCCAGCAGTCCCGGGACTAGCGGGACCTTAGATCAGTACTTC,CASSPGTSGTLDQYF
TRBV6-1,once,TRBD1,TRBJ2-7,TGTGCCAGTCCCGGTAATGAGGACAGGGGGTCCGAGCAGTACTTC,CASPGNEDRGSEQYF
TRBV9,.,.,TRBJ1-3,TGTGCCAGCAGCCCATCGGGGGGAGGCTCTGGAAACACCATATATTTT,CASSPSGGGSGNTIYF